These T cell receptor beta chains were read from a single sample in a study of PD-1 blockade in classical Hodgkin lymphoma. Profiled with immunoSEQ multiplex PCR; TCRdb holds only in-frame clones, not every one. Here the sample spans 43,000 or so clones, around 70% being singletons. The sequencing used peripheral blood mononuclear cells (PBMCs), collected at baseline. Receptors originate from a human donor with classical Hodgkin lymphoma. Each CDR3 is given with its conserved first and last residue. The D gene is left open where the match is weak. Clone size, where shown, is once, few, many, or a class for clones that have expanded.

D gene	V gene	clone size	J gene	CDR3 DNA	CDR3 protein
-	TRBV7-9	once	TRBJ1-1	TGTGCCAGCAGCTTAGCGAGGCCGGGACGAACTGAAGCTTTCTTT	CASSLARPGRTEAFF
-	TRBV27	-	TRBJ1-4	TGTGCCAGCAGGAAGGTGGTAGGGGCTAATGAAAAACTGTTTTTT	CASRKVVGANEKLFF
-	TRBV19	few	TRBJ1-6	TGTGCCAGTAGTAGGGGGATCGGTTCACCCCTCCACTTT	CASSRGIGSPLHF
-	TRBV6-5	few	TRBJ1-4	TGTGCCAGCAGTTACGGGTCAACTAATGAAAAACTGTTTTTT	CASSYGSTNEKLFF
-	TRBV6-5	-	TRBJ2-5	TGTGCCAGCAGAGAGACTATCCAAGAGACCCAGTACTTC	CASRETIQETQYF
TRBD2	TRBV27	-	TRBJ2-7	TGTGCCAGCGGAATACTAGCGGGAGCGTACGAGCAGTACTTC	CASGILAGAYEQYF
-	TRBV5-1	-	TRBJ2-7	TGCGCCAGCAGCGGGCGGCCGGACACAACCTACGAGCAGTACTTC	CASSGRPDTTYEQYF
-	TRBV5-1	once	TRBJ2-1	TGCGCCAGCAGCGAGAACTCAAAGGGGAACAATGAGCAGTTCTTC	CASSENSKGNNEQFF
-	TRBV19	-	TRBJ2-7	TGTGCCAGTAGTATGAGCGGAGGGGAGACCTACGAGCAGTACTTC	CASSMSGGETYEQYF
-	TRBV27	-	TRBJ2-5	TGTGCCAGCAGCCCCGGAGGCTTCTTGGGAGAGACCCAGTACTTC	CASSPGGFLGETQYF
TRBD1	TRBV2	-	TRBJ1-5	TGTGCCAGCAGTTTCAGGGGGTTCAATCAGCCCCAGCATTTT	CASSFRGFNQPQHF
-	TRBV18	medium-sized	TRBJ1-2	TGTGCCAGCTCACCCGCCGAGACACTAAGTAGTGGCTACACCTTC	CASSPAETLSSGYTF
TRBD2	TRBV2	-	TRBJ2-7	TGTGCCAGTCAAGCGACTAGCGGGGGATACTCCTACGAGCAGTACTTC	CASQATSGGYSYEQYF
-	TRBV7-9	-	TRBJ1-5	TGTGCCAGCAGTCCGGGAGGGAGGAATCAGCCCCAGCATTTT	CASSPGGRNQPQHF
-	TRBV28	-	TRBJ2-2	TGTGCCAGCAGTATAGGACTCCACGGGGAGCTGTTTTTT	CASSIGLHGELFF
TRBD2	TRBV9	-	TRBJ2-3	TGTGCCAGCAGCCCCTCTTGGGGTAGCGGGGGCGTGACGCAGTATTTT	CASSPSWGSGGVTQYF
-	TRBV5-1	few	TRBJ1-1	TGCGCCAGCAGCTTACAAGGAATGAACACTGAAGCTTTCTTT	CASSLQGMNTEAFF
-	TRBV6-1	few	TRBJ2-5	TGTGCCAGCAGTGTAGGGGTAGCCGAGACCCAGTACTTC	CASSVGVAETQYF
TRBD1	TRBV7-6	once	TRBJ2-1	TGTGCCAGCAGCTTAGAACAGGGGGGTTATGAGCAGTTCTTC	CASSLEQGGYEQFF
-	TRBV19	-	TRBJ1-1	TGTGCCAGTAACTATGGACGGATTTCCACTGAAGCTTTCTTT	CASNYGRISTEAFF
-	TRBV9	few	TRBJ2-2	TGTGCCAGCAGCGCCCTACAAAGGGTAGGGAACACCGGGGAGCTGTTTTTT	CASSALQRVGNTGELFF
-	TRBV28	-	TRBJ1-4	TGTGCCAGCAGTTTAACTGGGAATGCTAATGAAAAACTGTTTTTT	CASSLTGNANEKLFF
-	TRBV19	-	TRBJ1-5	TGTGCCAGTAGTATAATGGGGCTCGGTCAGCCCCAGCATTTT	CASSIMGLGQPQHF
TRBD2	TRBV7-9	-	TRBJ2-3	TGTGCCAGCAGCTTTCTAGCGGGGGCCGCAGATACGCAGTATTTT	CASSFLAGAADTQYF
-	TRBV6-1	-	TRBJ2-7	TGTGCCAGCAGTGAAGGTTCCAATCTTGGGCAGTACTTC	CASSEGSNLGQYF
TRBD1	TRBV9	few	TRBJ1-2	TGTGCCAGCAGCGTAGAGAACAGGGGGCTTGGCTACACCTTC	CASSVENRGLGYTF
-	TRBV28	-	TRBJ1-4	TGTGCCAGCAGTGCTTACCCGGGGGCGGCAAGGGAAAAACTGTTTTTT	CASSAYPGAAREKLFF
-	TRBV19	-	TRBJ2-2	TGTGCCAGTAGGGATTTAAACACCGGGGAGCTGTTTTTT	CASRDLNTGELFF
-	TRBV19	-	TRBJ1-1	TGTGCCAGTAGCCTTAACAACCCAGGCACTGAAGCTTTCTTT	CASSLNNPGTEAFF
-	TRBV5-4	few	TRBJ1-2	TGTGCCAGCAGCTCCGGACAGTCTAACTATGGCTACACCTTC	CASSSGQSNYGYTF
TRBD2	TRBV19	-	TRBJ2-1	TGTGCCAGTACCGGTGAGCGGGGGGGCCGAAATGAGCAGTTCTTC	CASTGERGGRNEQFF
TRBD2	TRBV7-7	-	TRBJ2-5	TGTGCCAGCAGCTTGACTAGCGGGGTTGAGACCCAGTACTTC	CASSLTSGVETQYF
TRBD1	TRBV6-5	-	TRBJ1-3	TGTGCCAGCAATTCCGGGACAGGGGGAAACACCATATATTTT	CASNSGTGGNTIYF
-	TRBV5-1	-	TRBJ1-1	TGCGCCAGCAGCTTGGCCGGGACAATGAACACTGAAGCTTTCTTT	CASSLAGTMNTEAFF
-	TRBV19	-	TRBJ1-1	TGTGCCAGTAGTAGTTTTCGGGGGAACACTGAAGCTTTCTTT	CASSSFRGNTEAFF
-	TRBV9	-	TRBJ2-3	TGTGCCAGCAGCGTAGCGAGGGGGGCCCCCAGCACAGATACGCAGTATTTT	CASSVARGAPSTDTQYF
-	TRBV7-6	few	TRBJ1-1	TGTGCCAGCAGCTTAGGAGGACTGTCGGACACTGAAGCTTTCTTT	CASSLGGLSDTEAFF
-	TRBV7-9	-	TRBJ2-6	TGTGCCAGCAGCCCGGGTGGCTCTGCAGCCAACGTCCTGACTTTC	CASSPGGSAANVLTF
-	TRBV7-9	-	TRBJ1-1	TGTGCCAGCAGCTCTACATTACAGCGCAACACTGAAGCTTTCTTT	CASSSTLQRNTEAFF
-	TRBV7-4	-	TRBJ1-2	TGTGCCAGCAGCTCCCTTGGAAACTGGGTCGGCTACACCTTC	CASSSLGNWVGYTF
TRBD1	TRBV27	-	TRBJ1-5	TGTGCCAGCAGGGAGGGACCAGGGGGCTATAGCAATCAGCCCCAGCATTTT	CASREGPGGYSNQPQHF
-	TRBV5-5	-	TRBJ1-1	TGTGCCAGCAGCTTGGAGGTAGACAGGAGAATCGCTGAAGCTTTCTTT	CASSLEVDRRIAEAFF
-	TRBV10-1	-	TRBJ2-1	TGCGCCAGCAGCGGAAACGGGAGAGGGCCCAATGAGCAGTTCTTC	CASSGNGRGPNEQFF
-	TRBV27	-	TRBJ2-5	TGTGCCAGCAGTTATGTGGATCAAGAGACCCAGTACTTC	CASSYVDQETQYF
-	TRBV25-1	once	TRBJ2-5	TGTGCCAGCAGTGTGATGATGCGAGAGACCCAGTACTTC	CASSVMMRETQYF
-	TRBV4-1	-	TRBJ2-7	TGCGCCAGCAGCCGAGAAATAACCGGGACCGCCGCCCTCGAGCAGTACTTC	CASSREITGTAALEQYF
-	TRBV9	-	TRBJ2-3	TGTGCCAGCAGCGTACAGGCCACCGGAGATACGCAGTATTTT	CASSVQATGDTQYF
-	TRBV30	-	TRBJ1-1	TGTGCCTGGACCGGGGGCAGGTCCAACACTGAAGCTTTCTTT	CAWTGGRSNTEAFF
-	TRBV6-5	-	TRBJ2-5	TGTGCCAGCAGTTACGTAGGAGGGATCCAAGAGACCCAGTACTTC	CASSYVGGIQETQYF
-	TRBV5-4	-	TRBJ2-7	TGTGCCAGCAGCCGACAGAACTTCCCCTACGAGCAGTACTTC	CASSRQNFPYEQYF
-	TRBV2	-	TRBJ1-1	TGTGCCAGCAGTGAGGGATACAACACTGAAGCTTTCTTT	CASSEGYNTEAFF
-	TRBV18	-	TRBJ1-4	TGTGCCAGCTCGGGTGCCGCTAATAATGAAAAACTGTTTTTT	CASSGAANNEKLFF
TRBD1	TRBV30	-	TRBJ1-4	TGTGCCTGGAGTGAGGGACAGGGGCGCGAAAAACTGTTTTTT	CAWSEGQGREKLFF